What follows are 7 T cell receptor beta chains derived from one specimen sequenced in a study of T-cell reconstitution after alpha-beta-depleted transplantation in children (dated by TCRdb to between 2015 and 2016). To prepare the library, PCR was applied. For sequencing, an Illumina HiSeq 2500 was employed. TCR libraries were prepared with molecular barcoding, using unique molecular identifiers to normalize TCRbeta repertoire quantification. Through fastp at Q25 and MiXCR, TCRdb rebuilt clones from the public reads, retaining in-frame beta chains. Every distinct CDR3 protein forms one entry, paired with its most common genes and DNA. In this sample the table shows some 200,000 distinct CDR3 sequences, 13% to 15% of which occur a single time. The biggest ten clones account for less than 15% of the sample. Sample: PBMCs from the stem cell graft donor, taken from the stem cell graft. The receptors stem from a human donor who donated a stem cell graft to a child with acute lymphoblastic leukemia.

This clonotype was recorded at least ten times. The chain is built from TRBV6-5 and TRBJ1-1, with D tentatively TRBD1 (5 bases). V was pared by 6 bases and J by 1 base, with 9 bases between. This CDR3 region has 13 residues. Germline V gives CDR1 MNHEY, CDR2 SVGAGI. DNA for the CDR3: TGTGCCAGCAGAGGAGGGGCGAACACTGAAGCTTTCTTT. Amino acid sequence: CASRGGANTEAFF.

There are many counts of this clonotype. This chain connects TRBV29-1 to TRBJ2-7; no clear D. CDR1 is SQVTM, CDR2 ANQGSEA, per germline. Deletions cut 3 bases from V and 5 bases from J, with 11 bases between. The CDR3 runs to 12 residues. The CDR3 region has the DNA TGCAGCGTTGAGGACGAGTTCAACGAGCAGTACTTC. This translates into CSVEDEFNEQYF.

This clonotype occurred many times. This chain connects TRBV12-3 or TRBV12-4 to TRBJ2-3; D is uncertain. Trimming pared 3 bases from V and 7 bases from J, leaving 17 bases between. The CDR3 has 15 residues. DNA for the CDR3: TGTGCCAGCAGTTTTCGCTCAGCGTATCCTAATACGCAGTATTTT. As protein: CASSFRSAYPNTQYF.

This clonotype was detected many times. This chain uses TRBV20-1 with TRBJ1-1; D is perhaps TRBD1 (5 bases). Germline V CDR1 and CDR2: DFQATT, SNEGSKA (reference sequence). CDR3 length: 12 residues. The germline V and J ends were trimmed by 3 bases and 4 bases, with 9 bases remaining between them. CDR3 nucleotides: TGCAGTGCTAGGGGGGGTTCCACTGAAGCTTTCTTT. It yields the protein CSARGGSTEAFF.

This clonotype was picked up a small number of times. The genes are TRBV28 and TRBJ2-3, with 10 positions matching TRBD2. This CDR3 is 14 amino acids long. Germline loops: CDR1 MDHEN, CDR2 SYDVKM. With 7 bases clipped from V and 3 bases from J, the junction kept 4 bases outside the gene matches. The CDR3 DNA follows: TGTGCCAGCAAACTAGCGGGGAAGACAGATACGCAGTATTTT. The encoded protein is CASKLAGKTDTQYF.

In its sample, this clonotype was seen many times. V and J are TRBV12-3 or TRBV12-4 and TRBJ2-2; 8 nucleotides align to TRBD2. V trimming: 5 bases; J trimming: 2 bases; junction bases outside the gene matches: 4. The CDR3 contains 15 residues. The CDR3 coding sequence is TGTGCCAGCAGTATTACTAGCGGTAACACCGGGGAGCTGTTTTTT. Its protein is CASSITSGNTGELFF.

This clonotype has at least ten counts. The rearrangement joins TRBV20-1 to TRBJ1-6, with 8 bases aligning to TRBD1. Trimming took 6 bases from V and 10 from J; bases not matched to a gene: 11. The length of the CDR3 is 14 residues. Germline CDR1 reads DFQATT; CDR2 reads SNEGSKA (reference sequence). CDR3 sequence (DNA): TGCAGTGCCCATTACCAGGGGGCTATCTCACCCCTCCACTTT. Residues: CSAHYQGAISPLHF.